These 21 T cell receptor beta chains originate from one sample sequenced in a study of CD8 T cells in Susac syndrome. With random hexamers, roughly 0.45 to 1 ug RNA was reverse transcribed. TCRdb analysed the immunoSEQ multiplex PCR reads with MiXCR anew, one entry per CDR3 protein. Of approximately 220,000 distinct CDR3 sequences listed, 80% to 95% are singletons. Sequencing was carried out using CD8+ T cells from PBMCs. These receptors originate from a human donor with multiple sclerosis.

The rearrangement joins TRBV20-1 to TRBJ2-1; perhaps TRBD2 as D (5 bases). V was trimmed by 3 bases and J by 8 bases, leaving 14 bases between them. This CDR3 has 13 amino acids. From germline, CDR1 is DFQATT and CDR2 SNEGSKA (reference sequence). The CDR3 region has the DNA TGCAGTGCTAGGGATAGAACTAGGCATGAGCAGTTCTTC. Amino acid sequence: CSARDRTRHEQFF.

The chain uses TRBV2 and TRBJ1-5; a weak D match, TRBD1 (5 bases). Germline assignment: CDR1 SNHLY and CDR2 FYNNEI. This CDR3 is built from 14 residues. Trimming removed 7 bases from V and 5 bases from J, with 15 bases in between. CDR3 protein: CASKPRDADQPQHF. The CDR3 nucleotides are TGTGCCAGCAAACCACGGGACGCCGATCAGCCCCAGCATTTT.

This clonotype was seen once. The genes are TRBV30 and TRBJ1-1; no clear D. The germline CDR1 and CDR2 sequences are GTSNPN and SVGIG (reference sequence). The CDR3 length is 14 residues. The ends were cut back, 2 bases at V and 3 bases at J, with 13 bases in the middle. The DNA for the CDR3 is TGTGCCTGGAGTCCGGCGGGGTCAGACACTGAAGCTTTCTTT. Protein product: CAWSPAGSDTEAFF.

The V gene is TRBV4-1, the J gene TRBJ2-6; 9 bases fit TRBD1. J lost 4 bases, V lost 4 bases, and 11 bases had no gene match. The CDR3 is 18 residues long. From germline, CDR1 is MGHRA and CDR2 YSYEKL. The CDR3 DNA reads as TGCGCCAGCAGCCCCTTGGGACAGGGAGTGCTCGGGGCCAACGTCCTGACTTTC. It translates to CASSPLGQGVLGANVLTF.

J is TRBJ2-5 and V is TRBV7-8; the D is unclear. The CDR3 length is 13 residues. Germline V gives CDR1 SGHVS, CDR2 FQNEAQ. Between the trimmed V and J ends, which lost 5 bases and 7 bases, there was a span of 14 bases. This CDR3 is CASSRSGPPTQYF. CDR3 coding DNA: TGTGCCAGCAGCCGCTCCGGGCCCCCGACCCAGTACTTC.

The chain employs TRBV13 and TRBJ2-5, with D unclear. The germline V gene has CDR1 PRHDT and CDR2 FYEKMQ (reference sequence). Trimming removed 2 bases at V and 5 bases at J, with 6 bases between. The CDR3 extends over 12 amino acids. Here the CDR3 DNA reads TGTGCCAGCAGCTTACCCTTTGAGACCCAGTACTTC. Residues: CASSLPFETQYF.

J is TRBJ2-1 and V is TRBV2; 9 bases match TRBD2. This CDR3 is 14 amino acids long. V lost 6 bases to trimming and J lost 7 bases; unmatched junction nucleotides: 7. CDR1 is SNHLY, CDR2 FYNNEI, per germline. The DNA for the CDR3 is TGTGCCAGCAGCTCAGCGGGGGGAAAGAATGAGCAGTTCTTC. Its protein is CASSSAGGKNEQFF.

This clonotype was seen just once. The chain has TRBV5-1 and TRBJ2-1; D gene uncertain. Germline loops: CDR1 SGHRS, CDR2 YFSETQ. Trimming removed 4 bases from V and 0 bases from J, with 14 bases in between. This CDR3 contains 16 residues. CDR3 sequence: CASSAEFLGSYNEQFF. In DNA, the CDR3 is TGCGCCAGCAGCGCCGAATTTCTCGGCTCCTACAATGAGCAGTTCTTC.

V usage is TRBV9 and J usage is TRBJ1-3; TRBD1 is a possible D gene (6 bases). Germline-derived CDR1 and CDR2 are SGDLS and YYNGEE. V lost 0 bases and J 4 bases, leaving 17 bases between the germline ends. The CDR3 totals 17 residues. CDR3: CASSVESGQLAGNTIYF. The DNA of the CDR3 is TGTGCCAGCAGCGTAGAGTCCGGACAGCTGGCGGGAAACACCATATATTTT.

This clonotype appeared a few times. The J gene is TRBJ2-7, the V gene TRBV13, with D tentatively TRBD2 (5 bases). V lost 8 bases to trimming and J lost 0 bases, with 11 bases between them. This CDR3 is 13 amino acids long. Germline lookup yields CDR1 PRHDT and CDR2 FYEKMQ (reference sequence). CDR3 loop: CASLLRGSYEQYF. The CDR3 coding sequence is TGTGCCAGCTTATTACGGGGCTCCTACGAGCAGTACTTC.

The J gene is TRBJ2-1, the V gene TRBV12-3 or TRBV12-4; 7 positions agree with TRBD2. This CDR3 comprises 15 residues. Losses at the gene ends were 3 bases for V and 4 bases for J; bases not matched to a gene: 6. CDR3 nucleotides: TGTGCCAGCAGTTTGAGGGACTACTTATACAATGAGCAGTTCTTC. Amino acid sequence: CASSLRDYLYNEQFF.

The chain carries TRBV7-6 and TRBJ2-2; D call uncertain. Germline V gene lookup returns CDR1 SGHVS and CDR2 FNYEAQ. This CDR3 has 21 residues. V was clipped by 1 base and J by 0 bases, with 24 bases between them. The CDR3 coding sequence is TGTGCCAGCAGCTTAGTGGAATTGGCCCGGCCCGTTCCCTCGAACACCGGGGAGCTGTTTTTT. This codes for CASSLVELARPVPSNTGELFF.

The chain employs TRBV20-1 and TRBJ2-1, with a weak D call TRBD2 (6 bases). CDR3 size: 16 residues. Between the trimmed V and J ends, which lost 2 bases and 2 bases, there was a span of 16 bases. Per germline, CDR1 DFQATT and CDR2 SNEGSKA (reference sequence). The CDR3 nucleotides are TGCAGTGCTAGATGGGCGGCTAGCGCGGCCTACAATGAGCAGTTCTTC. The encoded protein is CSARWAASAAYNEQFF.

The V gene is TRBV6-1, the J gene TRBJ2-3; D remains unclear. The V and J ends lost 6 bases and 0 bases respectively, with 4 bases between them. This CDR3 comprises 12 residues. Germline CDR1 is MNHNS and CDR2 is SASEGT. The CDR3: CASRRSTDTQYF. The CDR3 bases are TGTGCCAGCAGGAGGAGCACAGATACGCAGTATTTT.

The CDR3 sequence is CSAVGQGAYEQYF. The CDR3 coding sequence is TGCAGTGCTGTGGGACAGGGGGCCTACGAGCAGTACTTC. V is TRBV20-1 and J is TRBJ2-7; 11 bases agree with TRBD1. The length of the CDR3 is 13 residues. The germline CDR1 and CDR2 sequences are DFQATT and SNEGSKA (reference sequence). V shed 5 bases and J 2 bases; nucleotides not matched to a gene: 2.

The chain couples TRBV7-9 to TRBJ2-3; 13 nucleotides match TRBD2. CDR1 and CDR2 from the germline V gene are SEHNR and FQNEAQ (reference sequence). The CDR3 is 16 amino acids. The V and J ends lost 1 base and 4 bases, in that order; junction bases with no gene match: 2. The DNA of the CDR3 is TGTGCCAGCAGCTTAGAGGGACTAGCGGGGTCAGATACGCAGTATTTT. As protein: CASSLEGLAGSDTQYF.

V usage is TRBV3-1 and J usage is TRBJ2-1, with 9 bases fitting TRBD1. Germline CDR1 reads LGHDT; CDR2 reads YNNKEL (reference sequence). This CDR3 has 19 amino acids. V lost 0 bases to trimming and J lost 2 bases; unmatched junction nucleotides: 11. CDR3 DNA: TGTGCCAGCAGCCAAGATCCCCCGGATCGGGACAGGGCCTACAATGAGCAGTTCTTC. Translating gives CASSQDPPDRDRAYNEQFF.

As to this clonotype: Germline is not matched at one junction end, which may reflect a read error. The rearrangement uses TRBV7-7 and TRBJ2-1, with a possible D match to TRBD2 (5 bases). Looked up from germline, CDR1 is SSHAT and CDR2 is FNYEAQ (reference sequence). This CDR3 contains 14 residues. CDR3 DNA: TGTGCTAGCAGCCAAGGGCCCCTAGCCAATGAGCAGTTCTTC. Translated: CASSQGPLANEQFF. Full variable domain (outside the CDR3, taken from reference TRBV7-7 and TRBJ2-1): GAGVSQSPRYKVTKRGQDVTLRCDPISSHATLYWYQQALGQGPEFLTYFNYEAQPDKSGLPSDRFSAERPEGSISTLTIQRTEQRDSAMYRCASSQGPLANEQFFGPGTRLTVL.

This CDR3 is CASSSGPPGLAVLNEQFF. The CDR3 coding sequence is TGTGCCAGCAGTAGCGGACCGCCGGGACTAGCGGTTTTGAATGAGCAGTTCTTC. This sequence joins TRBV2 and TRBJ2-1; 11 nucleotides agree with TRBD2. This CDR3 has 18 residues. The V segment lost 5 bases and the J segment 7 bases; nucleotides outside the gene matches: 16. CDR1 and CDR2 from the germline V gene are SNHLY and FYNNEI.

V gene TRBV6-6 combines with J gene TRBJ1-1; D may be TRBD1 (6 bases). This CDR3 is built from 13 residues. Germline loops: CDR1 MNHNY, CDR2 SVGAGI (reference sequence). The V gene lost 6 bases and the J gene lost 13 bases, with 21 bases spanning the gap. DNA of the CDR3: TGTGCCAGCAGCCCCGGACAGTCCAACGGGGGTTTCTTT. Translating it yields CASSPGQSNGGFF.

The chain links TRBV4-1 to TRBJ2-1; no clear D gene. Trimming took off 1 base at V and 10 bases at J, with 11 bases between the two ends. CDR1 and CDR2 (germline): MGHRA, YSYEKL. This CDR3 is 13 amino acids long. CDR3 DNA sequence: TGCGCCAGCAGCCAAGGGGTCGGAAGAGAGCAGTTCTTC. This gives the protein CASSQGVGREQFF.